The present TCR beta chain was sequenced within a study of blood T cell repertoires in COVID-19. Study at large: There were acute and convalescent COVID-19 samples, and they came from the United States, Italy and Spain.

The data were produced by immunoSEQ multiplex PCR, yet TCRdb's version contains in-frame clones alone and is incomplete. Here the sample spans more than 250,000 clones, around 90% being singletons. The CDR3 is 16 amino acids. V shed 5 bases and J shed 4 bases, with 18 bases lying between them. Germline V gene lookup returns CDR1 LGHNA and CDR2 YNFKEQ. The receptor's source is a human donor in a cohort sampled during active COVID-19. The sample consisted of peripheral blood. The chain employs TRBV4-2 and TRBJ2-1, with D tentatively TRBD2 (6 bases). The chain's CDR3 is CASSSKLLAKYNEQFF. The CDR3 DNA follows: TGTGCCAGCAGCTCTAAGTTGCTAGCGAAGTACAATGAGCAGTTCTTC.